These 13 T cell receptor beta chains were all obtained from the same sample, sequenced in a study of shared clonotypes between healthy human individuals. TCRdb's table, derived via immunoSEQ multiplex PCR, lists solely in-frame clones and lacks some. The sample holds some 700,000 clones, roughly 87% seen once. The sample was memory CD8+ T cells from PBMCs. As to subset: CD45RO+ cells pooled with CCR7-negative TemRA cells. Source of these receptors: a man aged 18 to 30 in good health. Some clones in this sample may be carry-over from other donors' samples.

A single count supports this clone. The CDR3 sequence: CASSVDEAVRTNTEAFF. The CDR3 region has the DNA TGTGCCAGCAGCGTAGATGAGGCGGTCAGGACGAACACTGAAGCTTTCTTT. The V gene is TRBV9, the J gene TRBJ1-1; D ambiguous. Trimming took off 0 bases at V and 1 base at J, with 16 bases between the two ends. The CDR3 contains 17 residues. CDR1 SGDLS and CDR2 YYNGEE come from the germline V gene.

V usage is TRBV5-6 and J usage is TRBJ2-5, with TRBD1 matching 8 bases. CDR1 is SGHDT and CDR2 is YYEEEE in the germline V gene. This CDR3 contains 13 residues. Germline trimming cut 4 bases from V and 7 bases from J; bases unmatched to any gene: 6. The CDR3 spells CASSGGTGGTQYF. The CDR3 coding sequence is TGTGCCAGCAGCGGAGGGACAGGCGGGACCCAGTACTTC. The full variable domain, completed using reference TRBV5-6 and TRBJ2-5, is DAGVTQSPTHLIKTRGQQVTLRCSPKSGHDTVSWYQQALGQGPQFIFQYYEEEERQRGNFPDRFSGHQFPNYSSELNVNALLLGDSALYLCASSGGTGGTQYFGPGTRLLVL.

The gene calls are TRBV9 and TRBJ2-1, with 8 positions matching TRBD2. CDR3 length: 18 amino acids. The V gene end was trimmed by 4 bases and the J gene end by 3 bases; junction bases not matched to a gene: 15. Germline V lookup: CDR1 SGDLS, CDR2 YYNGEE. CDR3 DNA: TGTGCCAGCAGCCCTCGGAACTGGACTAGCAGGGTCTACAATGAGCAGTTCTTC. Protein sequence: CASSPRNWTSRVYNEQFF.

Concerning this clone itself: The same CDR3 is also encoded by other DNA sequences in this sample. The rearrangement uses TRBV27 and TRBJ2-7; the D is unclear. The CDR3 length is 14 residues. Germline lookup yields CDR1 MNHEY and CDR2 SMNVEV (reference sequence). The V end was cut by 1 base, the J end by 2 bases, with 9 bases between. Here the CDR3 DNA reads TGTGCCAGCAGTTTATTAGGCGGACCCTACGAGCAGTACTTC. This gives the protein CASSLLGGPYEQYF.

This clone was seen just once. The CDR3 coding sequence is TGTGCCAGCAGTGGGACAGGGGGATTCGGAAACACCATATATTTT. Translated: CASSGTGGFGNTIYF. The chain combines TRBV28 with TRBJ1-3, with 11 bases matching TRBD1. V lost 5 bases and J lost 4; bases outside the gene matches: 4. The CDR3 is 15 residues long. Germline V gene lookup returns CDR1 MDHEN and CDR2 SYDVKM.

The V and J genes are TRBV27 and TRBJ1-6; no definite D call. The CDR3 is made up of 14 amino acids. Per the germline V gene, CDR1 is MNHEY and CDR2 is SMNVEV (reference sequence). V gave up 6 bases and J gave up 4 bases, with 10 bases separating them. CDR3 DNA sequence: TGTGCCAGCAGAAACACAGCGTATAATTCACCCCTCCACTTT. Its protein is CASRNTAYNSPLHF.

V and J are TRBV2 and TRBJ1-6; tentative D call: TRBD1 (6 bases). V was cut by 2 bases and J by 9 bases, with 11 bases left in between. Per the germline V gene, CDR1 is SNHLY and CDR2 is FYNNEI. The CDR3 extends over 14 amino acids. DNA for the CDR3: TGTGCCAGCAGTGAAACAGGGCGTCGTTCACCCCTCCACTTT. Translated: CASSETGRRSPLHF.

The V call is TRBV7-7, the J call TRBJ2-5, with 10 bases that match TRBD2. The trim removed 4 bases at V and 5 bases at J, leaving 10 bases unmatched. Germline CDR1 SSHAT, CDR2 FNYEAQ (reference sequence). The CDR3 runs 16 residues. The CDR3 protein is CASSWLAGGPGETQYF. DNA of the CDR3: TGTGCCAGCAGCTGGTTAGCGGGAGGCCCCGGGGAGACCCAGTACTTC.

V and J are TRBV19 and TRBJ2-7; D perhaps matches TRBD2 (6 bases). Germline-derived CDR1 and CDR2 are LNHDA and SQIVND (reference sequence). The CDR3 runs 13 residues. V lost 3 bases and J lost 6, with 12 bases in between. The CDR3 DNA sequence: TGTGCCAGTAGTATGGTAGAGGGAGGCGAGCAGTACTTC. This gives the protein CASSMVEGGEQYF.

The V and J genes are TRBV27 and TRBJ2-7, with TRBD1 matching over 8 bases. This CDR3 is built from 14 residues. The V segment lost 5 bases and the J segment 5 bases; nucleotides outside the gene matches: 8. Germline V lookup: CDR1 MNHEY, CDR2 SMNVEV (reference sequence). The DNA of the CDR3 is TGTGCCAGCAGTCACCGACAGGGGAGCGACGAGCAGTACTTC. This sequence encodes CASSHRQGSDEQYF.

This clone was picked up a small number of times. The chain couples TRBV6-6 to TRBJ2-1; 8 positions agree with TRBD1. Germline trimming cut 2 bases from V and 6 bases from J; bases unmatched to any gene: 9. Germline V gene lookup returns CDR1 MNHNY and CDR2 SVGAGI (reference sequence). The CDR3 has 16 residues. CDR3 sequence: CASSYTTDRVGNEQFF. The CDR3 region has the DNA TGTGCCAGCAGTTACACGACGGACAGGGTCGGCAATGAGCAGTTCTTC.

The chain recombines TRBV6-5 with TRBJ2-7, with 10 bases fitting TRBD1. The CDR3 is 13 residues long. CDR1 is MNHEY and CDR2 is SVGAGI in the germline V gene. V lost 5 bases and J lost 3; bases outside the gene matches: 1. DNA for the CDR3: TGTGCCAGCAGTGACAGGGGGCTCTACGAGCAGTACTTC. Residues: CASSDRGLYEQYF.

The chain has TRBV6-1 and TRBJ1-5; D not certain. Trimming took off 4 bases at V and 3 bases at J, with 10 bases between the two ends. The CDR3 consists of 14 residues. CDR1 and CDR2 from the germline V gene are MNHNS and SASEGT. CDR3 in DNA: TGTGCCAGCAGTGTCCGGGAGGTCAATCAGCCCCAGCATTTT. Its translation: CASSVREVNQPQHF.